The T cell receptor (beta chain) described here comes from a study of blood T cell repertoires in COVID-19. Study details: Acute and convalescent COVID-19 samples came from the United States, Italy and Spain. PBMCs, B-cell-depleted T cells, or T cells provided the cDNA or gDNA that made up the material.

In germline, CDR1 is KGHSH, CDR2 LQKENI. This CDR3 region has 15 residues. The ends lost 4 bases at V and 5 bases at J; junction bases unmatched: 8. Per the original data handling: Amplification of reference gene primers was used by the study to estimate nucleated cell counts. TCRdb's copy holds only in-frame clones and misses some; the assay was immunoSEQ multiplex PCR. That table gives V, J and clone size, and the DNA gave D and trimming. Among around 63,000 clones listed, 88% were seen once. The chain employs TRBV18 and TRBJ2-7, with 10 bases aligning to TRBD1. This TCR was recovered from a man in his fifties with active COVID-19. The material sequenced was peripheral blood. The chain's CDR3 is CASSLGTGTGDEQYF. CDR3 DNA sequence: TGTGCCAGCTCACTGGGAACCGGGACAGGGGACGAGCAGTACTTC.